The T cell receptor beta chain described here comes from a study of read filtering for tumor transcriptome and immune sequencing (TCRdb year 2020). Broadly, across the study: The cohort consisted of 17 to 20 male and about 15 female patients, with a mean age of 65.9 years and an age range of about 47 to 90. By revised international staging, about 8 patients were R-ISS I, about 17 were R-ISS II and roughly seven were R-ISS III. TCR-region mapped reads per sample ranged from about 4 to 10.27 million with IR-seq versus only about 75 to 1,400 with RNA-seq. Using the same bone marrow samples, the study compared TCR repertoires obtained by targeted immune repertoire sequencing with those obtained by bulk whole-transcriptome sequencing. As a main aim, a read-filtering strategy for immune repertoire data was addressed, with the specific question being whether clonotypes supported by a single read should be removed. Whole-transcriptome libraries were prepared with the TruSeq RNA Access Library Prep Kit after DNase treatment. On the study overall, not on this receptor specifically: Rather than purified T cells, the sorted CD138-negative fraction was a mixed bone marrow immune population. In IR-seq, single-read clonotypes were approximately 80% of clonotypes but approximately 3.2% of total reads; in RNA-seq they were 74.6% of clonotypes and 35% to 55% of reads. Removing single-read clonotypes increased the correlation between IR-seq and RNA-seq shared clonotype proportions. Compared with RNA-seq, IR-seq captured clonotypes at much higher depth and more reliably, and a smaller IR-seq throughput was enough to identify most shared clonotypes.

Including the terminal cysteine and phenylalanine, the CDR3 comprises 15 residues. CDR3 DNA is the only sequence kept; it has 45 bases, read in frame from the first base. CDR1 and CDR2 (SQVTM, ANQGSEA) derive from the germline V gene. V is shortened by 4 bases, J by 2 bases, and the region joining them spans 12 bases. Each patient had bone marrow sampled at the time of active disease. Ficoll-Hypaque density gradient centrifugation was used to isolate the bone marrow mononuclear cells. To remove myeloma plasma cells, the cells were labeled with CD138 magnetic microbeads on a MACS separator, and CD138-negative cells were then collected by negative selection. Flow cytometry on an Attune NxT with CD138 antibodies was used to check the purity of the isolated cells. TRIzol reagent was used to extract total RNA, which was then quantified with a NanoDrop spectrophotometer. For each patient, the CD138-negative bone marrow sample underwent paired RNA-seq and IR-seq.

Starting from 400 ng RNA, TCR libraries were constructed with the Immunoverse kit using molecular barcoded adaptors that cover the alpha/delta and beta/gamma chains. TCR library preparation used the same RNA that was used for transcriptome sequencing. Sequencing of the TCR libraries was done on an Illumina HiSeq 4000 with 2 x 150 cycles. The original methods were these. With MiXCR, TCR reads were aligned to human V, D, J and C references and assembled into CDR3 clonotypes, with quality filtering and error correction included. The tcR package in R was used for analysis of clonotype counts and gene usage diversity. For inspection of raw mapping reads, RNA-seq reads were mapped by STAR aligner version 2.5.3a onto GRCh37 of the human genome. To test how sequencing depth affected the clonotypes detected, IR-seq fastq files were randomly downsampled with Seqtk 1.3. Using fastp at Q25 and MiXCR, TCRdb reprocessed the public reads and kept productive beta chains. Each entry is one CDR3 protein sequence, shown with its most common DNA and genes. TCRdb's processing, not the authors' own work, is the source of the V and J calls. The sample profile shows roughly 68,000 distinct CDR3 sequences; about 15% of them were found once. The ten largest clones add up to 45% of the sample.

Notes on this clonotype: Its antigen is currently not known. No much larger clonotype is one base removed from it; base qualities were not supplied.

The TCR was taken from a donor aged 40 or over with multiple myeloma. The chain uses TRBV29-1 and TRBJ2-6; TRBD1 is a weak D gene call, 6 bases matching. Sequencing input: a population of CD138-negative cells sorted from bone marrow. The cell subset or site label, read with the paper, signifies: bone marrow mononuclear cells depleted of CD138+ plasma/myeloma cells by negative magnetic selection. The CDR3 loop reads CSVAPPGAGANVLTF. Here is the DNA: TGCAGCGTTGCACCCCCAGGGGCTGGGGCCAACGTCCTGACTTTC.